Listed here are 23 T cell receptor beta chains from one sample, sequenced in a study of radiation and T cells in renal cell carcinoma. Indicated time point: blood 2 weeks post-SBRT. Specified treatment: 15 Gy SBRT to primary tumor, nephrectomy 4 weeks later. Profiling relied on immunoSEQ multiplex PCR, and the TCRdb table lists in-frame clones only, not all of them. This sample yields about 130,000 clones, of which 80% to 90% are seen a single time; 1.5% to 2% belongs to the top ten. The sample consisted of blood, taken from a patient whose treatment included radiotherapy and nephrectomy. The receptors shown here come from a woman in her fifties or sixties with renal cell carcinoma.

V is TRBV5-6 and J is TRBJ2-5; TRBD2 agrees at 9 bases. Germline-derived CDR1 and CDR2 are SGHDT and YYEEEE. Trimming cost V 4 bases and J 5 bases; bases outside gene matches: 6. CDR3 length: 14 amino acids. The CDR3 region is CASSPGGRAETQYF. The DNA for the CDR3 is TGTGCCAGCAGCCCCGGCGGGAGGGCGGAGACCCAGTACTTC.

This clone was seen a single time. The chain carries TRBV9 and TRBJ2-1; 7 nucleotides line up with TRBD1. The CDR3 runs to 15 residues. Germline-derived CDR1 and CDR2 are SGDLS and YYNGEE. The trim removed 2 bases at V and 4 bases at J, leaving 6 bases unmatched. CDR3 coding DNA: TGTGCCAGCAGCGTCCGGGACAGCAAGTACAATGAGCAGTTCTTC. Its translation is CASSVRDSKYNEQFF. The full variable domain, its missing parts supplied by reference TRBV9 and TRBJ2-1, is DSGVTQTPKHLITATGQRVTLRCSPRSGDLSVYWYQQSLDQGLQFLIQYYNGEERAKGNILERFSAQQFPDLHSELNLSSLELGDSALYFCASSVRDSKYNEQFFGPGTRLTVL.

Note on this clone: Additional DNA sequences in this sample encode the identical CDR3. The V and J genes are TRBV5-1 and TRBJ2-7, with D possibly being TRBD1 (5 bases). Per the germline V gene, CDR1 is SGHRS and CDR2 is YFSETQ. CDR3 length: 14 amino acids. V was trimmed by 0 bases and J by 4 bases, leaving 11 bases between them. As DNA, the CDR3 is TGCGCCAGCAGCTTGGACACAGGATCATACGAGCAGTACTTC. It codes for CASSLDTGSYEQYF.

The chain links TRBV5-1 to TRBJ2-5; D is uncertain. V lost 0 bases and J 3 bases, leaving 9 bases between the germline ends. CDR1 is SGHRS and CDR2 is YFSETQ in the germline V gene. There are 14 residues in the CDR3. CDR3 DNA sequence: TGCGCCAGCAGCTTGGAGGGCAGAAAAGAGACCCAGTACTTC. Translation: CASSLEGRKETQYF.

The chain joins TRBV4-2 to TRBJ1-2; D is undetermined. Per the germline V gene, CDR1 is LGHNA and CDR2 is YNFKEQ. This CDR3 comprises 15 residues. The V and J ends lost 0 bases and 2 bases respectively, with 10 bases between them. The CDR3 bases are TGTGCCAGCAGCCAAGAAATTCCGGGGAACTATGGCTACACCTTC. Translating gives CASSQEIPGNYGYTF.

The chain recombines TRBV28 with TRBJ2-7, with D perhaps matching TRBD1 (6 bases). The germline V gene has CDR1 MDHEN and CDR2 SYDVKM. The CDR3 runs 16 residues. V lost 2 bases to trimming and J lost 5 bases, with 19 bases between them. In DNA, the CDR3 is TGTGCCAGCAGTTTACCTCGCATGGGGGCAGTCGACGAGCAGTACTTC. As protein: CASSLPRMGAVDEQYF.

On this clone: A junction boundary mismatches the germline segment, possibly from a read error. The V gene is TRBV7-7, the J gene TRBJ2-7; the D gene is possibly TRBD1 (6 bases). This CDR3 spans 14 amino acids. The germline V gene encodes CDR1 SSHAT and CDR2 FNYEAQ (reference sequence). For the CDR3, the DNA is TGTGCTAGCAGCCTGAGGGACACCTCCTACGAGCAGTACTTC. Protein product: CASSLRDTSYEQYF.

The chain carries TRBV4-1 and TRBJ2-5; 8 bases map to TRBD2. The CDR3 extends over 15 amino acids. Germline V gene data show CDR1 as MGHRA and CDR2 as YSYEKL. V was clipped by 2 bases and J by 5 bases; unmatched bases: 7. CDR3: CASSQHSGGPETQYF. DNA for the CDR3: TGCGCCAGCAGCCAACACTCGGGGGGGCCCGAGACCCAGTACTTC.

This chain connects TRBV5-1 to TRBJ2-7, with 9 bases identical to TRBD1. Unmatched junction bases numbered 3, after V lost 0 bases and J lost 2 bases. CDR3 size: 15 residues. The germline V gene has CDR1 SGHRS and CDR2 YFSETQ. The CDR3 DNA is TGCGCCAGCAGCTTGGGGTGGACAGGGGCCTACGAGCAGTACTTC. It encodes CASSLGWTGAYEQYF.

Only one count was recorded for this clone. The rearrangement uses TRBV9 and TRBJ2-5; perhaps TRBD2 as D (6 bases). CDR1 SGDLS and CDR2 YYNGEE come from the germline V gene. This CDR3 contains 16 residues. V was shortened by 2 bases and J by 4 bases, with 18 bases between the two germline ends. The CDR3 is CASSVGYGGTGETQYF. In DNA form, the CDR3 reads TGTGCCAGCAGCGTCGGATACGGGGGAACGGGAGAGACCCAGTACTTC.

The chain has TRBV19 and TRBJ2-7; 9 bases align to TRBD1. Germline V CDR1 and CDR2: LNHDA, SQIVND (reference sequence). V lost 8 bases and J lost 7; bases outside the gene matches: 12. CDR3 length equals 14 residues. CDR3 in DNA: TGTGCCAGTCAACTCCGGGACAGGGCAGGGGAGCAGTACTTC. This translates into CASQLRDRAGEQYF.

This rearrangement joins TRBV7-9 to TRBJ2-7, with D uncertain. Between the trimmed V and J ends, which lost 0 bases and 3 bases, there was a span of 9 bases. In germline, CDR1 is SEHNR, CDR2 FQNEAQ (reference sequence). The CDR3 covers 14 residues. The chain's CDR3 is CASSLAPHSYEQYF. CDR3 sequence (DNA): TGTGCCAGCAGCTTAGCACCTCACAGCTACGAGCAGTACTTC.

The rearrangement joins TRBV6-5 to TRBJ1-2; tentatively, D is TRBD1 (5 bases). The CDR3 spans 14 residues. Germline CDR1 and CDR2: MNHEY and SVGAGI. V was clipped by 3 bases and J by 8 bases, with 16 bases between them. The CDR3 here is CASSYGGRAEGYTF. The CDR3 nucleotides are TGTGCCAGCAGTTATGGGGGAAGGGCAGAAGGCTACACCTTC.

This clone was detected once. The chain's CDR3 is CASSFIPGDEQFF. The CDR3 nucleotides read TGTGCCAGCAGCTTTATCCCGGGGGATGAGCAGTTCTTC. V usage is TRBV5-5 and J usage is TRBJ2-1; D is possibly TRBD2 (6 bases). The CDR3 totals 13 residues. Germline V gene sequence: CDR1 SGHKS, CDR2 YYEKEE (reference sequence). The V end was cut by 2 bases, the J end by 8 bases, with 11 bases between.

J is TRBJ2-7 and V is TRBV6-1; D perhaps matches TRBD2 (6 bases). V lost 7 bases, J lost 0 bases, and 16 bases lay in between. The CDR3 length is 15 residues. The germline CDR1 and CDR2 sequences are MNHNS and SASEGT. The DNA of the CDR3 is TGTGCCAGCACTCAAGGGGAGGAGGCCTCCTACGAGCAGTACTTC. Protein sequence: CASTQGEEASYEQYF.

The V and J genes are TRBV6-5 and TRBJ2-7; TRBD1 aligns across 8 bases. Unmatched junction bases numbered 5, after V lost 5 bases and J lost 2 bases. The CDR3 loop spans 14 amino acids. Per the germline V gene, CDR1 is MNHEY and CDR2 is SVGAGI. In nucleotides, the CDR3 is TGTGCCAGCAGTGACAGGGGCGAGACCTACGAGCAGTACTTC. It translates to CASSDRGETYEQYF.

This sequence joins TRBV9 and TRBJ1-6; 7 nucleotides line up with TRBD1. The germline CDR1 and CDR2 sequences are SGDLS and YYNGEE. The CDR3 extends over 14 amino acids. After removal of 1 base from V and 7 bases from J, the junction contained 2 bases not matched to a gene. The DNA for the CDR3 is TGTGCCAGCAGCGTAACAGGGGACAATTCACCCCTCCACTTT. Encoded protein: CASSVTGDNSPLHF.

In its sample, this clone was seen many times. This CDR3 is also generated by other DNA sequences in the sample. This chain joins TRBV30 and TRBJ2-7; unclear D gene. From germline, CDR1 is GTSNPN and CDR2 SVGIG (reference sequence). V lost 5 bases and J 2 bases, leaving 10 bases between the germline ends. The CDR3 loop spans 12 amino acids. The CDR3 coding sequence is TGTGCCTGGGCCCAAGGAGCCTACGAGCAGTACTTC. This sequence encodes CAWAQGAYEQYF. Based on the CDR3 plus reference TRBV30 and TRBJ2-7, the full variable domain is SQTIHQWPATLVQPVGSPLSLECTVEGTSNPNLYWYRQAAGRGLQLLFYSVGIGQISSEVPQNLSASRPQDRQFILSSKKLLLSDSGFYLCAWAQGAYEQYFGPGTRLTVT.

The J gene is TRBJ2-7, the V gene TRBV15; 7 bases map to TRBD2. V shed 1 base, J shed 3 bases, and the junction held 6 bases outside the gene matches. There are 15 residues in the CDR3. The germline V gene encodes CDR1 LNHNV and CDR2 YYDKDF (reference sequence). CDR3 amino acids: CATSRAGGLSYEQYF. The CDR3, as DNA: TGTGCCACCAGCAGAGCGGGGGGACTAAGCTACGAGCAGTACTTC.

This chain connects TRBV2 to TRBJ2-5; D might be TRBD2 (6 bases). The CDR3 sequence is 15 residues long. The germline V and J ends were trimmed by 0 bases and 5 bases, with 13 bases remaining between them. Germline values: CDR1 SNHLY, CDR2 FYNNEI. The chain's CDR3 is CASSEAWGVGETQYF. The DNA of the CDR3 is TGTGCCAGCAGTGAAGCCTGGGGGGTCGGGGAGACCCAGTACTTC. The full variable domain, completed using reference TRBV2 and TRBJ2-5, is EPEVTQTPSHQVTQMGQEVILRCVPISNHLYFYWYRQILGQKVEFLVSFYNNEISEKSEIFDDQFSVERPDGSNFTLKIRSTKLEDSAMYFCASSEAWGVGETQYFGPGTRLLVL.

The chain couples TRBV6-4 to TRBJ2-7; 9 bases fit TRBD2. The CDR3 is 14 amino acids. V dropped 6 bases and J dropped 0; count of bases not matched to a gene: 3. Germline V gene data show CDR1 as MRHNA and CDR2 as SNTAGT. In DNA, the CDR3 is TGTGCCAGCAGGACTAGCGGAAGCTCCTACGAGCAGTACTTC. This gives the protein CASRTSGSSYEQYF.

CDR3 amino acids: CASSAGHSYGYTF. Written as DNA, the CDR3 is TGTGCCAGCAGCGCGGGACACAGCTATGGCTACACCTTC. The V gene is TRBV9, the J gene TRBJ1-2; D is perhaps TRBD1 (6 bases). Per germline, CDR1 SGDLS and CDR2 YYNGEE. This CDR3 region has 13 residues. V dropped 3 bases and J dropped 4 bases, with 10 bases sitting between them.

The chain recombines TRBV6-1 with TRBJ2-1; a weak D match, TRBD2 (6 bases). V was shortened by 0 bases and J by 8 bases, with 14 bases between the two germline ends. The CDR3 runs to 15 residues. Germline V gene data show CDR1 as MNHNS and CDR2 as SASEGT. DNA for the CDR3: TGTGCCAGCAGTGAAGCGGGACTCATTTTTTATGAGCAGTTCTTC. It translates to CASSEAGLIFYEQFF.